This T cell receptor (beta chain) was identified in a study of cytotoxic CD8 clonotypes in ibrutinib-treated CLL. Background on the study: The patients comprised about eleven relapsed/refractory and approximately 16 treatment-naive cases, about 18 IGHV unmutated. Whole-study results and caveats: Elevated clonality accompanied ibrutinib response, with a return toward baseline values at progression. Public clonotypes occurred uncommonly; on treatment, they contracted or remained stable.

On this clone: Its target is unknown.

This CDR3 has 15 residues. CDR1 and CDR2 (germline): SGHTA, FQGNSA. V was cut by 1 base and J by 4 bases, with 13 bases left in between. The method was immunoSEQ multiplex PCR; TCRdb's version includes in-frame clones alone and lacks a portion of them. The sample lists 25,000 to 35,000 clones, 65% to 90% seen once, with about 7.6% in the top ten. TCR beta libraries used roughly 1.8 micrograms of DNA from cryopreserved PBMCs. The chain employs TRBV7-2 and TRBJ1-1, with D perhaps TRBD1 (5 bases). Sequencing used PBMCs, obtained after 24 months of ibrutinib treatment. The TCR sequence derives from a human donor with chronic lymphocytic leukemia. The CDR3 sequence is CASSLVDGGGTEAFF. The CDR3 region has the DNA TGTGCCAGCAGCTTAGTCGACGGGGGGGGCACTGAAGCTTTCTTT.